This entry lists 32 T cell receptor beta chains sequenced from one sample in a study of CD8 T cells in ankylosing spondylitis. Each CDR3 protein is one row after TCRdb ran MiXCR on the 5' RACE reads. The data hold about 36,000 distinct CDR3 sequences, with over 10% observed a single time. What was sequenced was synovial fluid, either unsorted or a sorted T cell fraction (not recorded which). These receptors were obtained from a male donor with ankylosing spondylitis.

The chain carries TRBV27 and TRBJ2-2; D remains unclear. V was cut by 2 bases and J by 1 base, with 5 bases left in between. The CDR3 consists of 14 residues. Germline CDR1 MNHEY, CDR2 SMNVEV (reference sequence). The CDR3 DNA reads TGTGCCAGCAGTTTAAACGGGAACACCGGGGAGCTGTTTTTT. This translates into CASSLNGNTGELFF.

Only a few counts were recorded for this clonotype. The chain employs TRBV27 and TRBJ1-1; D is unclear. This CDR3 is built from 13 residues. Trimming took 5 bases from V and 0 from J, leaving 7 bases between them. Per the germline V gene, CDR1 is MNHEY and CDR2 is SMNVEV (reference sequence). The chain's CDR3 is CASSPRMNTEAFF. The CDR3, as DNA: TGTGCCAGCAGTCCCCGGATGAACACTGAAGCTTTCTTT.

The rearrangement links TRBV28 to TRBJ2-5; D gene uncertain. Germline V CDR1 and CDR2: MDHEN, SYDVKM. Trimming took 3 bases from V and 5 from J, leaving 16 bases between them. The CDR3 has 15 residues. CDR3 in amino acids: CASSFLPNRLETQYF. The CDR3 region has the DNA TGTGCCAGCAGTTTTTTACCTAACAGATTGGAGACCCAGTACTTC.

This clonotype was seen once. Here the CDR3 DNA reads TGTGCCAGCACCGGACTAGCGAGAAACACCGGGGAGCTGTTTTTT. Protein product: CASTGLARNTGELFF. The rearrangement links TRBV6-1 to TRBJ2-2; 9 bases are a match to TRBD2. V shed 7 bases, J shed 2 bases, and the junction held 5 bases outside the gene matches. CDR1 and CDR2 from the germline V gene are MNHNS and SASEGT. The CDR3 totals 15 residues.

This clonotype was observed at least ten times. J is TRBJ2-7 and V is TRBV4-1, with D hard to call. Germline CDR1 reads MGHRA; CDR2 reads YSYEKL. This CDR3 is 13 amino acids long. The V and J ends lost 2 bases and 2 bases respectively, with 7 bases between them. The CDR3 nucleotides are TGCGCCAGCAGCCAACTAATTACCTACGAGCAGTACTTC. It codes for CASSQLITYEQYF.

This clonotype was counted between two and nine times. V and J are TRBV7-9 and TRBJ2-1; weak D call: TRBD2 (5 bases). With 1 base removed from V and 4 bases from J, the gap between germline ends came to 11 bases. Germline values: CDR1 SEHNR, CDR2 FQNEAQ (reference sequence). The CDR3 contains 15 residues. CDR3 nucleotides: TGTGCCAGCAGCTTAGTCGGAGGAGGATACAATGAGCAGTTCTTC. Translating it yields CASSLVGGGYNEQFF.

This clonotype turned up a few times. The chain combines TRBV7-2 with TRBJ2-1; D unclear. V was clipped by 11 bases and J by 2 bases, with 19 bases between them. CDR1 and CDR2 from the germline V gene are SGHTA and FQGNSA. The length of the CDR3 is 15 residues. The CDR3 coding sequence is TGTGCCTCAATGGGCTGGCAGGCCGCCTACAATGAGCAGTTCTTC. Its protein product is CASMGWQAAYNEQFF.

This clonotype turned up a few times. V gene TRBV5-6 combines with J gene TRBJ2-5; D uncertain. V dropped 0 bases and J dropped 2 bases, with 5 bases sitting between them. There are 13 residues in the CDR3. CDR1 and CDR2 (germline): SGHDT, YYEEEE. The chain's CDR3 is CASSLGAQETQYF. The DNA of the CDR3 is TGTGCCAGCAGCTTGGGAGCTCAAGAGACCCAGTACTTC.

This clonotype was picked up many times. The chain uses TRBV5-1 and TRBJ1-6; the D gene is possibly TRBD1 (6 bases). The ends were cut back, 0 bases at V and 7 bases at J, with 11 bases in the middle. The germline gives CDR1 SGHRS, CDR2 YFSETQ. The CDR3 is 15 amino acids. As DNA, the CDR3 is TGCGCCAGCAGCTTGGTGGGACATGAGAATTCACCCCTCCACTTT. Translated: CASSLVGHENSPLHF.

This clonotype appeared a few times. The V and J genes are TRBV12-5 and TRBJ2-1; unclear D gene. The V end lost 6 bases, the J end lost 8 bases, and 14 bases lay between the germline ends. Germline V gene lookup returns CDR1 LGHNT and CDR2 FRNRAP. This CDR3 contains 13 residues. The chain's CDR3 is CASGPHPFDEQFF. For the CDR3, the DNA is TGTGCTAGTGGCCCGCACCCCTTCGATGAGCAGTTCTTC.

Only a few counts were recorded for this clonotype. The V gene is TRBV28, the J gene TRBJ2-4; 10 bases fit TRBD2. Germline values: CDR1 MDHEN, CDR2 SYDVKM. This CDR3 contains 16 residues. J was trimmed by 6 bases and V by 9 bases; bases with no gene match: 14. As DNA, the CDR3 is TGTGCCAGTCGAGCCCCTAGCGGGAGTCCCATAAACATTCAGTACTTC. As protein: CASRAPSGSPINIQYF.

The chain recombines TRBV7-9 with TRBJ2-7; D uncertain. Trimming removed 2 bases at V and 0 bases at J, with 5 bases between. The CDR3 totals 13 residues. Germline values: CDR1 SEHNR, CDR2 FQNEAQ (reference sequence). CDR3 coding DNA: TGTGCCAGCAGCTTATGGGACTCCTACGAGCAGTACTTC. Protein sequence: CASSLWDSYEQYF.

This clonotype was recorded many times. J is TRBJ2-2 and V is TRBV4-2, with D perhaps TRBD2 (5 bases). This CDR3 comprises 15 residues. In germline, CDR1 is LGHNA, CDR2 YNFKEQ. The V end was cut by 7 bases, the J end by 4 bases, with 16 bases between. The CDR3 region is CASTPVDAGTGELFF. CDR3 nucleotides: TGTGCCAGCACCCCCGTGGATGCGGGCACCGGGGAGCTGTTTTTT.

This clonotype was recorded a few times. This likely comes from a read error, as the CDR3 has no conserved phenylalanine or tryptophan at its end. The DNA is omitted, as the CDR3 cannot be located on it reliably, and the CDR3 follows TCRdb's listing. The chain links TRBV21-1 to TRBJ1-5. TRBV21-1 is shown as a pseudogene. The CDR3 spans 17 residues, counting both ends. CDR3 loop: CASSKVVRKDGGNQPQL.

In DNA form, the CDR3 reads TGCGCCAGCAGCCTTCAAGTGAGACGGAACACTGAAGCTTTCTTT. This translates into CASSLQVRRNTEAFF. The gene calls are TRBV4-3 and TRBJ1-1; D not certain. This CDR3 spans 15 amino acids. V was clipped by 4 bases and J by 1 base, with 13 bases between them. The V gene's germline CDR1 is LGHNA and CDR2 YSLEER.

This clonotype occurred a few times. The chain employs TRBV9 and TRBJ2-1, with D perhaps matching TRBD2 (6 bases). V was cut by 4 bases and J by 3 bases, with 20 bases left in between. The CDR3 is 17 amino acids. CDR1 and CDR2 from the germline V gene are SGDLS and YYNGEE. CDR3 nucleotide sequence: TGTGCCAGCAGCCTGAGCGGGTCCTTGACTATCTACAATGAGCAGTTCTTC. Its protein is CASSLSGSLTIYNEQFF.

The V call is TRBV27, the J call TRBJ2-1; 8 nucleotides align to TRBD2. The CDR3 runs to 15 residues. V lost 2 bases, J lost 4 bases, and 4 bases stayed unmatched. CDR1 is MNHEY, CDR2 SMNVEV, per germline (reference sequence). The CDR3 loop reads CASSLSLAGYNEQFF. The CDR3 nucleotides read TGTGCCAGCAGTTTAAGTCTAGCGGGTTACAATGAGCAGTTCTTC.

This clonotype was seen more than once but under ten times. The CDR3 region has the DNA TGTGCCAGCAGCTTCCGGGACTCGCTGGGGGATGAGCAGTTCTTC. Encoded protein: CASSFRDSLGDEQFF. The rearrangement links TRBV5-8 to TRBJ2-1; a possible D gene is TRBD2 (6 bases). There are 15 residues in the CDR3. CDR1 is SGHTS and CDR2 is YDEGEE in the germline V gene. V lost 2 bases and J 8 bases, leaving 17 bases between the germline ends.

This clonotype turned up a few times. The V gene is TRBV4-3, the J gene TRBJ2-7; no firm D call. Germline CDR1 and CDR2: LGHNA and YSLEER. The ends were cut back, 4 bases at V and 3 bases at J, with 10 bases in the middle. The CDR3 is 13 amino acids. The CDR3 DNA follows: TGCGCCAGCAGCCCCGGACGGAACTACGAGCAGTACTTC. Protein product: CASSPGRNYEQYF.

This clonotype was recorded many times. The V and J genes are TRBV29-1 and TRBJ2-3; D might be TRBD1 (5 bases). V was cut by 1 base and J by 3 bases, with 8 bases left in between. This CDR3 contains 13 residues. The germline CDR1 and CDR2 sequences are SQVTM and ANQGSEA. The CDR3 protein is CSVEGQGTDTQYF. The CDR3, as DNA: TGCAGCGTTGAAGGCCAGGGAACAGATACGCAGTATTTT.

Ten or more counts support this clonotype. The chain links TRBV20-1 to TRBJ2-1; D is uncertain. The CDR3 consists of 12 residues. Germline assignment: CDR1 DFQATT and CDR2 SNEGSKA (reference sequence). With 4 bases removed from V and 9 bases from J, the gap between germline ends came to 13 bases. The CDR3 region is CSATVGPPEQFF. The DNA of the CDR3 is TGCAGTGCTACTGTGGGCCCTCCTGAGCAGTTCTTC.

The chain recombines TRBV24-1 with TRBJ2-1, with 12 positions matching TRBD1. V shed 7 bases, J shed 0 bases, and the junction held 9 bases outside the gene matches. In germline, CDR1 is KGHDR, CDR2 SFDVKD. The CDR3 contains 18 residues. The CDR3 protein is CATRGTGGPHSSYNEQFF. CDR3 sequence (DNA): TGTGCCACCAGGGGGACAGGGGGCCCCCATAGCTCCTACAATGAGCAGTTCTTC.

This clonotype was recorded a few times. The chain links TRBV24-1 to TRBJ2-2, with TRBD1 matching over 8 bases. Trimming cost V 4 bases and J 4 bases; bases outside gene matches: 10. Germline values: CDR1 KGHDR, CDR2 SFDVKD. This CDR3 is built from 17 residues. CDR3 sequence (DNA): TGTGCCACCAGTGACCTGCGGGCAGGGGGCGTCACCGGGGAGCTGTTTTTT. It yields the protein CATSDLRAGGVTGELFF.

This clonotype was seen more than once but under ten times. The gene calls are TRBV13 and TRBJ2-7; D is perhaps TRBD2 (5 bases). The germline V and J ends were trimmed by 11 bases and 3 bases, with 17 bases remaining between them. The CDR3 runs 13 residues. Germline values: CDR1 PRHDT, CDR2 FYEKMQ (reference sequence). CDR3 nucleotides: TGTGCCGGGAGCTCTCGGGGAAGCTACGAGCAGTACTTC. This gives the protein CAGSSRGSYEQYF.

This clonotype was counted only a few times. This rearrangement joins TRBV20-1 to TRBJ2-3; no definite D call. Trimming removed 0 bases from V and 8 bases from J, with 6 bases in between. Per germline, CDR1 DFQATT and CDR2 SNEGSKA (reference sequence). The CDR3 is made up of 11 amino acids. This CDR3 is CSARDRVTQYF. The CDR3 DNA is TGCAGTGCTAGAGATAGAGTTACGCAGTATTTT.

This rearrangement joins TRBV11-1 to TRBJ2-7; 14 bases match TRBD2. Trimming at V came to 5 bases and at J to 4 bases, leaving 13 bases not matched to a gene. The CDR3 is 18 amino acids. Looked up from germline, CDR1 is SGHAT and CDR2 is FQDESV (reference sequence). CDR3 DNA: TGTGCCAGCAGCCCGAGGGGACTAGCGGGAGAAGGAGTTTACGAGCAGTACTTC. It codes for CASSPRGLAGEGVYEQYF.

This chain uses TRBV4-1 with TRBJ1-1, with TRBD1 matching 7 bases. Germline V CDR1 and CDR2: MGHRA, YSYEKL. The CDR3 covers 18 residues. The ends lost 0 bases at V and 1 base at J; junction bases unmatched: 11. CDR3 amino acids: CASSQDAFAGTANTEAFF. The CDR3 DNA reads as TGCGCCAGCAGCCAAGATGCTTTCGCCGGGACAGCGAACACTGAAGCTTTCTTT.

The J gene is TRBJ2-2, the V gene TRBV10-3; D is perhaps TRBD1 or TRBD2 (5 bases each). Germline CDR1 ENHRY, CDR2 SYGVKD. The CDR3 covers 16 residues. Trimming took 3 bases from V and 6 from J, leaving 17 bases between them. The DNA for the CDR3 is TGTGCCATCAGTGACCGGGACCCCCAAGAGGCCGGGGAGCTGTTTTTT. The encoded protein is CAISDRDPQEAGELFF.

This clonotype appeared a few times. The V gene is TRBV7-9, the J gene TRBJ2-1; no definite D call. This CDR3 has 17 residues. Germline CDR1 is SEHNR and CDR2 is FQNEAQ (reference sequence). V shed 2 bases and J shed 0 bases, with 14 bases lying between them. CDR3: CASSLTDVASSYNEQFF. CDR3 in DNA: TGTGCCAGCAGCTTAACGGACGTGGCAAGCTCCTACAATGAGCAGTTCTTC.

This clonotype was observed at least ten times. This sequence joins TRBV5-1 and TRBJ2-3; possibly TRBD2 for D (6 bases). In germline, CDR1 is SGHRS, CDR2 YFSETQ. Trimming removed 4 bases from V and 15 bases from J, with 21 bases in between. The CDR3 is 13 amino acids. The CDR3 sequence: CASSLKEGDSRYF. CDR3 nucleotides: TGCGCCAGCAGCCTCAAGGAAGGGGACTCCCGATATTTT.

This clonotype was picked up a small number of times. The V gene is TRBV28, the J gene TRBJ1-3, with D perhaps matching TRBD1 (6 bases). From germline, CDR1 is MDHEN and CDR2 SYDVKM. The germline V and J ends were trimmed by 6 bases and 3 bases, with 24 bases remaining between them. The CDR3 sequence is 18 residues long. CDR3 sequence reads: CASSLLLALGAGGNTIYF. In DNA form, the CDR3 reads TGTGCCAGCAGCCTTTTACTGGCTCTGGGGGCGGGTGGAAACACCATATATTTT.

The chain has TRBV6-1 and TRBJ1-2; D call uncertain. This CDR3 comprises 14 residues. The V and J ends lost 5 bases and 4 bases respectively, with 14 bases between them. Germline V gene sequence: CDR1 MNHNS, CDR2 SASEGT. CDR3 loop: CASSKIPGVYGYTF. CDR3 nucleotide sequence: TGTGCCAGCAGTAAAATCCCGGGCGTCTATGGCTACACCTTC.